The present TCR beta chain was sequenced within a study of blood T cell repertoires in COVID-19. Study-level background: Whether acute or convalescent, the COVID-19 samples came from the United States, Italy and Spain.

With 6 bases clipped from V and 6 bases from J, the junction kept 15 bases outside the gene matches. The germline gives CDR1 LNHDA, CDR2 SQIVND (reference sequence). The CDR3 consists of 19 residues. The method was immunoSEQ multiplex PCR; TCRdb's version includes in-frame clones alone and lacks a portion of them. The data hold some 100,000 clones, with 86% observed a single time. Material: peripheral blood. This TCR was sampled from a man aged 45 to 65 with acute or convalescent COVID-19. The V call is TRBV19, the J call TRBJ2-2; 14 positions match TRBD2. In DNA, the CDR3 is TGTGCCAGTAGCCCTCCTCCGGGACTAGCGGGAGCGGTCCCCGGGGAGCTGTTTTTT. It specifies CASSPPPGLAGAVPGELFF.